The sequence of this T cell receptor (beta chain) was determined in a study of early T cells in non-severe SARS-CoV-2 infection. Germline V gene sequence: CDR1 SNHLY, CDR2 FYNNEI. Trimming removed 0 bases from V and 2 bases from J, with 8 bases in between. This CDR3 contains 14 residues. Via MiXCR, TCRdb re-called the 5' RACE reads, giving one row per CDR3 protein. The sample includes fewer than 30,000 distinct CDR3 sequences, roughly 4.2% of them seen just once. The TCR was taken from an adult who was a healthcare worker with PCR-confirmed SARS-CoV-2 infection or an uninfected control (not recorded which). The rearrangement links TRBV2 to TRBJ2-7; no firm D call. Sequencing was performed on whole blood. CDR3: CASSEARYAYEQYF. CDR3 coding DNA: TGTGCCAGCAGTGAAGCGCGGTACGCCTACGAGCAGTACTTC.